This T cell receptor (beta chain) comes out of a study of blood T cell repertoires in COVID-19. Sequenced by immunoSEQ multiplex PCR; TCRdb stores in-frame clones only, minus some. The sample records approximately 210,000 clones, about 83% being singletons. The CDR3 runs 15 residues. Germline lookup yields CDR1 LNHNV and CDR2 YYDKDF (reference sequence). V lost 4 bases and J lost 8, with 17 bases in between. This chain connects TRBV15 to TRBJ1-4; D call uncertain. Sample: peripheral blood. The TCR sequence derives from a woman in her forties or fifties with active or convalescent COVID-19. The CDR3 spells CATSTSTTPGEKLFF. For the CDR3, the DNA is TGTGCCACCAGCACTTCCACTACCCCTGGGGAAAAACTGTTTTTT. Full variable domain (missing parts from reference TRBV15 and TRBJ1-4): DAMVIQNPRYQVTQFGKPVTLSCSQTLNHNVMYWYQQKSSQAPKLLFHYYDKDFNNEADTPDNFQSRRPNTSFCFLDIRSPGLGDTAMYLCATSTSTTPGEKLFFGSGTQLSVL.